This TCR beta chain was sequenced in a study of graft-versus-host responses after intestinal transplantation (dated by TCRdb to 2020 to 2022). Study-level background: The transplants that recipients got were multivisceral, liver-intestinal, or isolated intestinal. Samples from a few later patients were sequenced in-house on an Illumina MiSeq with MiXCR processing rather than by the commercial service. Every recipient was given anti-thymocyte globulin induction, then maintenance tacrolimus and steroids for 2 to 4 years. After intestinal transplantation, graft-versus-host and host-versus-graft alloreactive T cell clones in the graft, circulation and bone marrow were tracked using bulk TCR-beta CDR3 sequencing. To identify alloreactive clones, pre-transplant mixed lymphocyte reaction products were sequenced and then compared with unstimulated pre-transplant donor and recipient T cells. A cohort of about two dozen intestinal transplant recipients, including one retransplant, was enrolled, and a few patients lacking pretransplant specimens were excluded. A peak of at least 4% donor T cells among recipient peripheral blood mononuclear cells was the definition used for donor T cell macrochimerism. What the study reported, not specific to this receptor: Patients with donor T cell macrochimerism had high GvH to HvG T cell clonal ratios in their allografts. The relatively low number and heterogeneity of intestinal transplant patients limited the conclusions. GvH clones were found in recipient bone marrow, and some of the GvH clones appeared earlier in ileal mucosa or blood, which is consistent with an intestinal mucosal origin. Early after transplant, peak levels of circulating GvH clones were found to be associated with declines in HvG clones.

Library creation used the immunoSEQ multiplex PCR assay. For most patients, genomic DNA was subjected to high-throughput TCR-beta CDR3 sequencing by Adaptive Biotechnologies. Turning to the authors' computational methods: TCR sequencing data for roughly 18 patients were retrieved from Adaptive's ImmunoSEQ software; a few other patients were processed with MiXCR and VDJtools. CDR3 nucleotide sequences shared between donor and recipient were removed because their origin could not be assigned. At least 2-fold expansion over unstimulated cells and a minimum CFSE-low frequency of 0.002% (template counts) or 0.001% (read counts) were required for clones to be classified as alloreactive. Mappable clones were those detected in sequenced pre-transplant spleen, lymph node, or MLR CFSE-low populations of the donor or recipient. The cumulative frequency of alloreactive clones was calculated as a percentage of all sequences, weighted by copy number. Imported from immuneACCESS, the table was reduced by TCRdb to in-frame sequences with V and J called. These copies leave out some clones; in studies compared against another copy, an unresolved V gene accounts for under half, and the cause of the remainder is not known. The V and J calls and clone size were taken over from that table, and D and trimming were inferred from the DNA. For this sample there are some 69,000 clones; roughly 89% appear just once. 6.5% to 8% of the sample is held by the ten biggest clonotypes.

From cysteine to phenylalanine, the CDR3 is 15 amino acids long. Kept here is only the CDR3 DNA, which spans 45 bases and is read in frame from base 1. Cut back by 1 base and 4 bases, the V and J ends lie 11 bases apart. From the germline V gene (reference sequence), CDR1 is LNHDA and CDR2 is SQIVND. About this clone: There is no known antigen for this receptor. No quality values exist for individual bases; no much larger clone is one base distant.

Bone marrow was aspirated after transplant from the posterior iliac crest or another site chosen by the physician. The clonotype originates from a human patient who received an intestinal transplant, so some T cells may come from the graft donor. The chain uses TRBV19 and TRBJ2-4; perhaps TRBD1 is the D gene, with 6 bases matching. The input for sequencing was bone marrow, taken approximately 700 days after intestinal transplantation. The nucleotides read TGTGCCAGTAGTATAGTCTTCGGACAGAAAAACATTCAGTACTTC. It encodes CASSIVFGQKNIQYF.